These 12 T cell receptor beta chains were sequenced from one sample in a study of blood T cell repertoires in COVID-19. Measured with immunoSEQ multiplex PCR; TCRdb has only the in-frame clones, and not every one. The data contain some 220,000 clones, 86% of them singletons. Material for sequencing was PBMCs or T cells enriched from blood (not recorded which). The receptors shown here come from a woman in her thirties or forties with acute COVID-19.

The chain links TRBV7-6 to TRBJ2-3, with a tentative D call TRBD1 (5 bases). This CDR3 region has 14 residues. From germline, CDR1 is SGHVS and CDR2 FNYEAQ. V was clipped by 0 bases and J by 5 bases, with 9 bases between them. Written as DNA, the CDR3 is TGTGCCAGCAGCTTAGCGGGGCCGAGAGATACGCAGTATTTT. It codes for CASSLAGPRDTQYF.

CDR3 region: CAWSPRGLRNTIYF. CDR3 DNA sequence: TGTGCCTGGAGTCCCCGGGGACTGAGAAACACCATATATTTT. The chain uses TRBV30 and TRBJ1-3; TRBD1 might be the D (5 bases). With 2 bases removed from V and 5 bases from J, the gap between germline ends came to 13 bases. In germline, CDR1 is GTSNPN, CDR2 SVGIG (reference sequence). The CDR3 is 14 amino acids.

The chain recombines TRBV19 with TRBJ1-6; no firm D call. This CDR3 has 15 amino acids. V lost 1 base and J lost 9, with 13 bases in between. In germline, CDR1 is LNHDA, CDR2 SQIVND (reference sequence). This CDR3 is CASSIGGPAGSPLHF. The CDR3 DNA sequence: TGTGCCAGTAGTATAGGAGGACCGGCGGGTTCACCCCTCCACTTT.

Written as DNA, the CDR3 is TGTGCCAGCAGCTCAATGGGGGGGTTCCCAGATACGCAGTATTTT. It specifies CASSSMGGFPDTQYF. This chain uses TRBV7-2 with TRBJ2-3; TRBD2 aligns across 7 bases. Per germline, CDR1 SGHTA and CDR2 FQGNSA. The ends lost 4 bases at V and 4 bases at J; junction bases unmatched: 8. The CDR3 has 15 residues.

The chain links TRBV3-1 (or the pseudogene TRBV3-2) to TRBJ1-2; D remains ambiguous. The V end was cut by 1 base, the J end by 4 bases, with 10 bases between. The CDR3 spans 14 residues. Germline V CDR1 and CDR2: LGHDT, YNNKEL (reference sequence). Here the CDR3 DNA reads TGTGCCAGCAGCCAAGTAGGCAGGCCCTATGGCTACACCTTC. It is translated as CASSQVGRPYGYTF.

The chain has TRBV9 and TRBJ2-1; D is ambiguous. Germline CDR1 and CDR2: SGDLS and YYNGEE. This CDR3 contains 13 residues. V lost 0 bases and J lost 7, with 8 bases in between. CDR3 bases: TGTGCCAGCAGCGTAGCTTCCAGGAATGAGCAGTTCTTC. Its translation: CASSVASRNEQFF.

The chain joins TRBV24-1 to TRBJ1-2, with 9 nucleotides matching TRBD1. The V segment lost 9 bases and the J segment 5 bases; nucleotides outside the gene matches: 15. This CDR3 has 16 residues. Germline CDR1 reads KGHDR; CDR2 reads SFDVKD. This CDR3 is CATQPGQGRGEYGYTF. The CDR3 DNA is TGTGCCACCCAACCGGGACAGGGAAGGGGAGAGTATGGCTACACCTTC.

This clone was seen once. The chain joins TRBV4-3 to TRBJ1-2, with D unclear. Germline CDR1 reads LGHNA; CDR2 reads YSLEER. The CDR3 is made up of 16 amino acids. V gave up 0 bases and J gave up 4 bases, with 15 bases separating them. This chain's CDR3 is CASSQDPSTVSYGYTF. The CDR3 region has the DNA TGCGCCAGCAGCCAAGACCCGTCCACGGTGAGCTATGGCTACACCTTC.

The chain couples TRBV18 to TRBJ2-3; TRBD2 matches at 7 bases. Germline V gene lookup returns CDR1 KGHSH and CDR2 LQKENI. The CDR3 spans 14 residues. V lost 4 bases and J lost 2; bases outside the gene matches: 3. The CDR3 spells CASSLRLATDTQYF. CDR3 nucleotide sequence: TGTGCCAGCTCACTCAGACTAGCCACAGATACGCAGTATTTT. The variable domain in full, completed from reference TRBV18 and TRBJ2-3, reads NAGVMQNPRHLVRRRGQEARLRCSPMKGHSHVYWYRQLPEEGLKFMVYLQKENIIDESGMPKERFSAEFPKEGPSILRIQQVVRGDSAAYFCASSLRLATDTQYFGPGTRLTVL.

The chain is built from TRBV5-3 and TRBJ1-6; perhaps TRBD1 as D (6 bases). TRBV5-3 is an ORF, and what it does is uncertain. V was pared by 2 bases and J by 7 bases, with 10 bases between. The CDR3 consists of 14 residues. For the CDR3, the DNA is TGTGCCAGAAGCTTCTCAGGGGCAAATTCACCCCTCCACTTT. This codes for CARSFSGANSPLHF.

The rearrangement joins TRBV5-1 to TRBJ1-5, with D maybe TRBD1 (5 bases). Germline V CDR1 and CDR2: SGHRS, YFSETQ. The CDR3 runs to 17 residues. V was cut by 4 bases and J by 1 base, with 18 bases left in between. The chain's CDR3 is CASSPDRRALSNQPQHF. The DNA for the CDR3 is TGCGCCAGCAGCCCAGACAGAAGGGCCTTAAGCAATCAGCCCCAGCATTTT.

The rearrangement uses TRBV19 and TRBJ1-5; TRBD1 aligns across 8 bases. This CDR3 has 16 residues. Per the germline V gene, CDR1 is LNHDA and CDR2 is SQIVND (reference sequence). V shed 4 bases, J shed 3 bases, and the junction held 8 bases outside the gene matches. The CDR3 nucleotides are TGTGCCAGTAGTAATACAGACAGGGGACTCAATCAGCCCCAGCATTTT. Translated, it gives CASSNTDRGLNQPQHF.